One and the same sample provided the 21 T cell receptor beta chains below, sequenced in a study of blood T cell repertoires in COVID-19. Data came from immunoSEQ multiplex PCR; TCRdb stores just in-frame clones and leaves some out. The table shows some 56,000 clones, with around 80% occurring only once. Sequencing was done on a sample of peripheral blood. Receptor source: a woman aged 80 or older with acute or convalescent COVID-19.

The chain couples TRBV6-5 to TRBJ1-1, with no clear D. Trimming removed 6 bases from V and 0 bases from J, with 8 bases in between. CDR1 is MNHEY, CDR2 SVGAGI, per germline. The CDR3 covers 13 residues. The CDR3 bases are TGTGCCAGCAGGGGGAGTCTGAACACTGAAGCTTTCTTT. Its protein product is CASRGSLNTEAFF.

The CDR3: CASSYAGVETQYF. In DNA, the CDR3 is TGTGCCAGCAGTTACGCGGGGGTCGAGACCCAGTACTTC. The rearrangement joins TRBV6-5 to TRBJ2-5, with 7 bases lining up with TRBD2. This CDR3 spans 13 amino acids. Germline V lookup: CDR1 MNHEY, CDR2 SVGAGI. J lost 5 bases, V lost 2 bases, and 2 bases had no gene match.

This chain uses TRBV7-8 with TRBJ1-3; weak D call: TRBD1 (6 bases). CDR3 length equals 17 residues. Trimming stripped 5 bases from V and 0 bases from J, with 17 bases between. Germline loops: CDR1 SGHVS, CDR2 FQNEAQ. CDR3 sequence reads: CASSPAFGDNSGNTIYF. The CDR3, as DNA: TGTGCCAGCAGCCCCGCATTTGGGGACAACTCTGGAAACACCATATATTTT.

The rearrangement links TRBV6-5 to TRBJ2-1, with TRBD2 identical over 7 bases. Germline V CDR1 and CDR2: MNHEY, SVGAGI. The CDR3 has 15 residues. V lost 6 bases, J lost 2 bases, and 7 bases stayed unmatched. CDR3 coding DNA: TGTGCCAGCAGACCCGGGGGAGGGCCCTACAATGAGCAGTTCTTC. Protein product: CASRPGGGPYNEQFF.

This clone was detected only once. The rearrangement joins TRBV30 to TRBJ2-2, with 7 bases aligning to TRBD1. The V gene end was trimmed by 3 bases and the J gene end by 2 bases; junction bases not matched to a gene: 3. Germline V gives CDR1 GTSNPN, CDR2 SVGIG (reference sequence). The CDR3 extends over 14 amino acids. CDR3 region: CAWSGDSNTGELFF. In DNA, the CDR3 is TGTGCCTGGAGCGGGGACAGTAACACCGGGGAGCTGTTTTTT.

J is TRBJ1-5 and V is TRBV2, with D perhaps TRBD1 (5 bases). Trimming left V 10 bases short and J 5 bases short, with 15 bases between. Germline V gene data show CDR1 as SNHLY and CDR2 as FYNNEI. The CDR3 contains 13 residues. The CDR3 is CATGAGMYQPQHF. In nucleotides, the CDR3 is TGTGCCACTGGAGCAGGGATGTATCAGCCCCAGCATTTT. Drawing the rest from reference TRBV2 and TRBJ1-5, the complete variable domain is EPEVTQTPSHQVTQMGQEVILRCVPISNHLYFYWYRQILGQKVEFLVSFYNNEISEKSEIFDDQFSVERPDGSNFTLKIRSTKLEDSAMYFCATGAGMYQPQHFGDGTRLSIL.

CDR3 amino acids: CASSSRQGSYNEQFF. The CDR3 DNA is TGTGCCAGCAGTTCCCGACAGGGGTCCTACAATGAGCAGTTCTTC. The chain uses TRBV27 and TRBJ2-1; the match to TRBD1 covers 8 bases. Per the germline V gene, CDR1 is MNHEY and CDR2 is SMNVEV (reference sequence). The CDR3 runs to 15 residues. Losses at the gene ends were 4 bases for V and 1 base for J; bases not matched to a gene: 3.

This chain uses TRBV19 with TRBJ1-2; TRBD1 matches at 7 bases. The CDR3 is made up of 14 amino acids. Germline trimming cut 5 bases from V and 8 bases from J; bases unmatched to any gene: 11. From germline, CDR1 is LNHDA and CDR2 SQIVND (reference sequence). CDR3 sequence (DNA): TGTGCCAGTAGTCCGACGACAGGGTGGGAAGGCTACACCTTC. Protein sequence: CASSPTTGWEGYTF.

This chain connects TRBV5-6 to TRBJ1-5, with 7 positions matching TRBD1. V trimming: 1 base; J trimming: 2 bases; junction bases outside the gene matches: 3. The CDR3 consists of 15 residues. The germline CDR1 and CDR2 sequences are SGHDT and YYEEEE. This CDR3 is CASSLTGDRNQPQHF. The DNA of the CDR3 is TGTGCCAGCAGCTTGACAGGGGATCGCAATCAGCCCCAGCATTTT.

The chain couples TRBV28 to TRBJ2-3, with a weak D call TRBD1 (6 bases). Per the germline V gene, CDR1 is MDHEN and CDR2 is SYDVKM. Trimming removed 1 base from V and 1 base from J, with 12 bases in between. The CDR3 extends over 16 amino acids. The CDR3 protein is CASSLFQDSRTDTQYF. CDR3 nucleotide sequence: TGTGCCAGCAGTTTATTTCAGGACAGCCGCACAGATACGCAGTATTTT.

This clone was found once. The V gene is TRBV30, the J gene TRBJ2-1, with 10 positions matching TRBD2. The CDR3 is 14 amino acids. The germline V gene encodes CDR1 GTSNPN and CDR2 SVGIG (reference sequence). V dropped 5 bases and J dropped 7; count of bases not matched to a gene: 8. CDR3 sequence (DNA): TGTGCCTGGGGGAGCGGGGGGGCGAGGAATGAGCAGTTCTTC. Translating gives CAWGSGGARNEQFF.

In this sample, this clone turned up a few times. The chain recombines TRBV7-9 with TRBJ2-7, with TRBD1 matching over 8 bases. The germline gives CDR1 SEHNR, CDR2 FQNEAQ (reference sequence). The V gene end was trimmed by 5 bases and the J gene end by 9 bases; junction bases not matched to a gene: 6. The CDR3 sequence is 12 residues long. The CDR3: CASSREDRGQYF. In nucleotides, the CDR3 is TGTGCCAGCAGCCGAGAAGACAGGGGGCAGTACTTC.

CDR3 loop: CASSSSQGIGYGYTF. For the CDR3, the DNA is TGCGCCAGCAGCTCCTCACAGGGGATAGGCTATGGCTACACCTTC. The chain combines TRBV5-1 with TRBJ1-2; TRBD1 aligns across 7 bases. The CDR3 loop spans 15 amino acids. Germline V CDR1 and CDR2: SGHRS, YFSETQ. The V segment lost 3 bases and the J segment 4 bases; nucleotides outside the gene matches: 9.

V is TRBV23-1 and J is TRBJ2-2; 9 bases line up with TRBD1. TRBV23-1 belongs to the ORF category, with a function that is uncertain. The CDR3 runs to 16 residues. V shed 0 bases, J shed 6 bases, and the junction held 5 bases outside the gene matches. The CDR3 nucleotides are TGCGCCAGCAGTCAATCGCGGGACAGGGTGCCCGGGGAGCTGTTTTTT. Its protein product is CASSQSRDRVPGELFF.

This CDR3 is CASSLTGYYNEQFF. The CDR3 nucleotides read TGTGCCAGCAGCTTGACAGGGTACTACAATGAGCAGTTCTTC. The chain has TRBV5-6 and TRBJ2-1; a possible D gene is TRBD1 (6 bases). Germline CDR1 is SGHDT and CDR2 is YYEEEE. This CDR3 is built from 14 residues. V was trimmed by 1 base and J by 3 bases, leaving 8 bases between them.

J is TRBJ2-5 and V is TRBV6-4; a possible D gene is TRBD1 (6 bases). With 6 bases removed from V and 2 bases from J, the gap between germline ends came to 16 bases. Germline CDR1 is MRHNA and CDR2 is SNTAGT. This CDR3 has 15 amino acids. This CDR3 reads CASRQCTGLQETQYF. The CDR3 DNA reads TGTGCCAGCAGGCAGTGTACAGGGCTACAAGAGACCCAGTACTTC.

This chain joins TRBV11-3 and TRBJ1-2; D is unclear. CDR1 and CDR2 from the germline V gene are SGHNT and YENEEA. Trimming cost V 1 base and J 4 bases, with 10 bases left between them. The CDR3 covers 14 residues. The DNA for the CDR3 is TGTGCCAGCAGCTTAGGGATGACTGGCTATGGCTACACCTTC. Encoded protein: CASSLGMTGYGYTF.

The rearrangement joins TRBV4-1 to TRBJ2-5; 14 nucleotides match TRBD2. Trimming took 3 bases from V and 2 from J; bases not matched to a gene: 8. The germline CDR1 and CDR2 sequences are MGHRA and YSYEKL. The CDR3 has 18 residues. DNA of the CDR3: TGCGCCAGCAGCCAGGGGGGACTAGCGGGGGTGGCTCAAGAGACCCAGTACTTC. Translating gives CASSQGGLAGVAQETQYF.

The chain links TRBV14 to TRBJ1-1; perhaps TRBD1 as D (5 bases). The V end was cut by 2 bases, the J end by 4 bases, with 17 bases between. This CDR3 is 16 amino acids long. CDR1 SGHDN and CDR2 FVKESK come from the germline V gene. CDR3 in amino acids: CASSQSLGRGPTEAFF. CDR3 bases: TGTGCCAGCAGCCAATCCTTGGGAAGGGGTCCCACTGAAGCTTTCTTT.

The chain carries TRBV19 and TRBJ1-1; a weak D match, TRBD1 (6 bases). The V gene's germline CDR1 is LNHDA and CDR2 SQIVND (reference sequence). The V and J ends lost 0 bases and 4 bases respectively, with 15 bases between them. The CDR3 covers 16 residues. CDR3 DNA sequence: TGTGCCAGTAGTATAGAGTCAGGGGCCCCCCCCACTGAAGCTTTCTTT. Encoded protein: CASSIESGAPPTEAFF. The full variable domain, its missing parts supplied by reference TRBV19 and TRBJ1-1, is DGGITQSPKYLFRKEGQNVTLSCEQNLNHDAMYWYRQDPGQGLRLIYYSQIVNDFQKGDIAEGYSVSREKKESFPLTVTSAQKNPTAFYLCASSIESGAPPTEAFFGQGTRLTVV.

The V gene is TRBV19, the J gene TRBJ1-2; 10 bases line up with TRBD1. Trimming cost V 6 bases and J 8 bases; bases outside gene matches: 6. The CDR3 spans 13 residues. Germline V gene lookup returns CDR1 LNHDA and CDR2 SQIVND (reference sequence). The CDR3 is CASRDRGLGGYTF. The CDR3 DNA follows: TGTGCCAGTAGAGACAGGGGGCTAGGGGGCTACACCTTC.